The 27 T cell receptor beta chains below all came from one sample that was sequenced in a study of Ad26.COV2.S vaccination and SARS-CoV-2 variants. The method was immunoSEQ multiplex PCR; TCRdb's version includes in-frame clones alone and lacks a portion of them. The profile shows fewer than 400,000 clones, approximately 87% of them singletons. Treatment given: roughly 19 received Ad26.COV2.S at low or high dose, single or two shots; about five received placebo; per-sample allocation not given. All samples were drawn on day 63, counting from the first vaccine or placebo injection. Here the sequenced sample was peripheral blood, taken in a trial of Ad26.COV2.S vaccine versus placebo. These receptors all stem from a person aged 18 to 65 who received the Ad26.COV2.S COVID-19 vaccine or a placebo.

The chain carries TRBV11-3 and TRBJ1-1; TRBD1 agrees at 9 bases. The junction had 5 bases not matched to a gene; V was cut back by 1 base and J by 5 bases. Germline CDR1 SGHNT, CDR2 YENEEA. The CDR3 consists of 15 residues. DNA of the CDR3: TGTGCCAGCAGCTTAGCGGGGACAGGGTCGACTGAAGCTTTCTTT. As protein: CASSLAGTGSTEAFF.

The genes are TRBV20-1 and TRBJ2-1; D gene ambiguous. The germline CDR1 and CDR2 sequences are DFQATT and SNEGSKA (reference sequence). The CDR3 is made up of 11 amino acids. The germline V and J ends were trimmed by 8 bases and 3 bases, with 8 bases remaining between them. Here the CDR3 reads CSSTLYNEQFF. The CDR3 nucleotides are TGCAGTTCTACCCTCTACAATGAGCAGTTCTTC.

The chain's CDR3 is CATSMADLAGDYNEQFF. As DNA, the CDR3 is TGTGCCACCAGCATGGCTGATCTAGCGGGAGACTACAATGAGCAGTTCTTC. This rearrangement joins TRBV15 to TRBJ2-1; 10 bases are a match to TRBD2. CDR3 length: 17 amino acids. In germline, CDR1 is LNHNV, CDR2 YYDKDF (reference sequence). The V gene end was trimmed by 4 bases and the J gene end by 3 bases; junction bases not matched to a gene: 9.

The CDR3 region is CASSLEEETQYF. The CDR3 bases are TGCGCCAGCAGCTTGGAAGAAGAGACCCAGTACTTC. V is TRBV5-1 and J is TRBJ2-5; D is uncertain. The CDR3 is 12 residues long. Trimming removed 0 bases at V and 3 bases at J, with 3 bases between. Germline-derived CDR1 and CDR2 are SGHRS and YFSETQ.

The rearrangement links TRBV27 to TRBJ2-3, with 10 positions matching TRBD2. Unmatched junction bases numbered 11, after V lost 10 bases and J lost 4 bases. The CDR3 covers 15 residues. Per germline, CDR1 MNHEY and CDR2 SMNVEV (reference sequence). The CDR3 reads CATRGVAGGSDTQYF. Written as DNA, the CDR3 is TGTGCCACCCGAGGGGTAGCGGGGGGTTCAGATACGCAGTATTTT.

The chain is built from TRBV12-5 and TRBJ1-1; D gene uncertain. This CDR3 contains 13 residues. Trimming left V 4 bases short and J 5 bases short, with 11 bases between. Germline-derived CDR1 and CDR2 are LGHNT and FRNRAP. In DNA, the CDR3 is TGTGCTAGTGGTTGGACCCCGGGTACTGAAGCTTTCTTT. Protein sequence: CASGWTPGTEAFF. Supplemented by reference TRBV12-5 and TRBJ1-1, the full variable domain reads DARVTQTPRHKVTEMGQEVTMRCQPILGHNTVFWYRQTMMQGLELLAYFRNRAPLDDSGMPKDRFSAEMPDATLATLKIQPSEPRDSAVYFCASGWTPGTEAFFGQGTRLTVV.

This sequence joins TRBV10-3 and TRBJ1-1, with a possible D match to TRBD1 (5 bases). Germline lookup yields CDR1 ENHRY and CDR2 SYGVKD. Trimming shortened V by 4 bases and J by 4 bases, and 16 bases separated the two germline ends. The CDR3 runs 15 residues. CDR3 region: CAISGGAGRSTEAFF. The CDR3 bases are TGTGCCATCAGTGGCGGGGCAGGGAGGAGCACTGAAGCTTTCTTT.

This chain joins TRBV4-3 and TRBJ1-6; D ambiguous. The CDR3 runs to 15 residues. V was trimmed by 0 bases and J by 11 bases, leaving 14 bases between them. Germline assignment: CDR1 LGHNA and CDR2 YSLEER. The CDR3 is CASSQDFTGGPPLHF. CDR3 nucleotide sequence: TGCGCCAGCAGCCAAGATTTCACGGGCGGGCCACCCCTCCACTTT.

The chain combines TRBV18 with TRBJ1-3; no reliable D call. Germline CDR1 KGHSH, CDR2 LQKENI. The V end was cut by 4 bases, the J end by 2 bases, with 27 bases between. This CDR3 spans 20 amino acids. The CDR3 reads CASSQIPANSFGSTGNTIYF. CDR3 DNA: TGTGCCAGCTCACAAATTCCAGCAAACAGCTTCGGAAGCACTGGAAACACCATATATTTT.

Concerning this clone: At one boundary the junction diverges from the germline segment, which might be a read error. This chain links TRBV29-1 with TRBJ2-2; 9 nucleotides line up with TRBD1. The CDR3 extends over 16 amino acids. Germline V lookup: CDR1 SQVTM, CDR2 ANQGSEA. As DNA, the CDR3 is TGCAGCGTTGAACTTGCCGGGACAGGGAACAACGGGGAGCTGTTTTTT. As protein: CSVELAGTGNNGELFF.

CDR3 DNA: TGTGCCAGCAGCTTACACAGGGAGTCTCGGAATTCACCCCTCCACTTT. Protein: CASSLHRESRNSPLHF. The chain has TRBV7-9 and TRBJ1-6; D is possibly TRBD1 (6 bases). V lost 2 bases and J lost 7, with 15 bases in between. Germline assignment: CDR1 SEHNR and CDR2 FQNEAQ (reference sequence). CDR3 length equals 16 residues. The entire variable domain, with the rest obtained from reference TRBV7-9 and TRBJ1-6, is as follows: DTGVSQNPRHKITKRGQNVTFRCDPISEHNRLYWYRQTLGQGPEFLTYFQNEAQLEKSRLLSDRFSAERPKGSFSTLEIQRTEQGDSAMYLCASSLHRESRNSPLHFGNGTRLTVT.

This clone was counted a single time. The rearrangement joins TRBV14 to TRBJ2-2; tentatively, D is TRBD1 (6 bases). The V and J ends lost 4 bases and 2 bases respectively, with 14 bases between them. The CDR3 extends over 16 amino acids. Germline CDR1 is SGHDN and CDR2 is FVKESK. The CDR3 DNA is TGTGCCAGCAGCCGCGATTACAGGGCAAACACCGGGGAGCTGTTTTTT. It translates to CASSRDYRANTGELFF.

J is TRBJ2-7 and V is TRBV6-2 or TRBV6-3; D is possibly TRBD1 (6 bases). V was pared by 4 bases and J by 2 bases, with 18 bases between. Germline CDR1 MNHEY, CDR2 SVGEGT. The CDR3 has 16 amino acids. The CDR3 DNA reads as TGTGCCAGCAGTTTTACGACAGGTAGTAGCGCCTACGAGCAGTACGTC. Residues: CASSFTTGSSAYEQYV.

The chain carries TRBV4-3 and TRBJ1-1; perhaps TRBD1 as D (6 bases). Germline V CDR1 and CDR2: LGHNA, YSLEER. The CDR3 contains 20 residues. V gave up 0 bases and J gave up 4 bases, with 27 bases separating them. CDR3 in DNA: TGCGCCAGCAGCCAAGATCAACCCTTCCGGGACACCCCAAGGGGCACTGAAGCTTTCTTT. Protein sequence: CASSQDQPFRDTPRGTEAFF.

V is TRBV5-3 and J is TRBJ2-1; D ambiguous. TRBV5-3 falls under the ORF class, with uncertain function. The CDR3 loop spans 14 amino acids. V lost 4 bases to trimming and J lost 8 bases, with 16 bases between them. This CDR3 is CARSLIYFSDEQFF. DNA of the CDR3: TGTGCCAGAAGCCTTATCTATTTCTCCGATGAGCAGTTCTTC.

The chain has TRBV19 and TRBJ1-2; no reliable D call. Trimming shortened V by 7 bases and J by 2 bases, and 14 bases separated the two germline ends. This CDR3 has 14 residues. In germline, CDR1 is LNHDA, CDR2 SQIVND (reference sequence). The CDR3 loop reads CASTTPPPNYGYTF. DNA of the CDR3: TGTGCCAGTACTACACCCCCTCCCAACTATGGCTACACCTTC.

The count of this clone is one. The chain recombines TRBV12-3 or TRBV12-4 with TRBJ2-5; D perhaps matches TRBD2 (6 bases). Trimming removed 9 bases at V and 2 bases at J, with 10 bases between. The CDR3 is made up of 12 amino acids. The chain's CDR3 is CASRGVQETQYF. The CDR3, as DNA: TGTGCCAGTCGCGGGGTACAAGAGACCCAGTACTTC.

Only a few counts were recorded for this clone. The chain uses TRBV3-1 (or the pseudogene TRBV3-2) and TRBJ1-2; TRBD1 agrees at 7 bases. V shed 1 base and J 3 bases; nucleotides not matched to a gene: 2. Germline CDR1 LGHDT, CDR2 YNNKEL (reference sequence). The CDR3 is made up of 14 amino acids. The CDR3 region has the DNA TGTGCCAGCAGCCAAGTGGGACAGTACTATGGCTACACCTTC. Protein sequence: CASSQVGQYYGYTF.

This rearrangement joins TRBV7-8 to TRBJ1-5; weak D call: TRBD1 (5 bases). The CDR3 consists of 17 residues. Trimming left V 1 base short and J 3 bases short, with 16 bases between. Germline V gene data show CDR1 as SGHVS and CDR2 as FQNEAQ. The CDR3 loop reads CASSLVRVGTPNQPQHF. As DNA, the CDR3 is TGTGCCAGCAGCTTAGTAAGGGTAGGGACTCCCAATCAGCCCCAGCATTTT.

The rearrangement joins TRBV6-2 or TRBV6-3 to TRBJ2-5; D uncertain. From germline, CDR1 is MNHEY and CDR2 SVGEGT. The CDR3 covers 13 residues. Trimming pared 5 bases from V and 5 bases from J, leaving 12 bases between. Here the CDR3 DNA reads TGTGCCAGCAGTCTCAGCGAGAGGGAGACCCAGTACTTC. This gives the protein CASSLSERETQYF.

This sequence joins TRBV15 and TRBJ1-1; D ambiguous. Per the germline V gene, CDR1 is LNHNV and CDR2 is YYDKDF (reference sequence). The CDR3 consists of 15 residues. Between the trimmed V and J ends, which lost 5 bases and 3 bases, there was a span of 16 bases. The CDR3 coding sequence is TGTGCCACCAGCCCCGCGAAAGGGTCCTACACTGAAGCTTTCTTT. Translating it yields CATSPAKGSYTEAFF.

The V and J genes are TRBV27 and TRBJ1-1; D remains unclear. V was trimmed by 3 bases and J by 1 base, leaving 12 bases between them. The CDR3 loop spans 15 amino acids. Germline V gives CDR1 MNHEY, CDR2 SMNVEV (reference sequence). The CDR3 DNA is TGTGCCAGCAGTTTTTTCGAGGGATCGAACACTGAAGCTTTCTTT. Translation: CASSFFEGSNTEAFF.

This chain links TRBV6-5 with TRBJ2-1; TRBD2 agrees at 11 bases. This CDR3 spans 14 amino acids. Per germline, CDR1 MNHEY and CDR2 SVGAGI. Germline trimming cut 5 bases from V and 12 bases from J; bases unmatched to any gene: 9. The CDR3 DNA reads as TGTGCCAGCAGTCTAGCGGGGGGCGGTGATGGGCAGTTCTTC. Its protein is CASSLAGGGDGQFF.

This clone was counted a few times. The V call is TRBV10-3, the J call TRBJ1-2; 7 bases are shared with TRBD1. After removal of 2 bases from V and 8 bases from J, the junction contained 5 bases not matched to a gene. There are 13 residues in the CDR3. Germline V lookup: CDR1 ENHRY, CDR2 SYGVKD. The chain's CDR3 is CAISENRGMGYTF. DNA of the CDR3: TGTGCCATCAGTGAGAACAGGGGTATGGGCTACACCTTC.

On this clone: Different DNA sequences within this sample yield the same CDR3. V gene TRBV18 combines with J gene TRBJ1-2; no firm D call. Germline V lookup: CDR1 KGHSH, CDR2 LQKENI. The germline V and J ends were trimmed by 3 bases and 3 bases, with 11 bases remaining between them. The CDR3 covers 14 residues. CDR3: CASSPPNRDYGYTF. DNA for the CDR3: TGTGCCAGCTCACCGCCTAACAGAGACTATGGCTACACCTTC.

The J gene is TRBJ2-1, the V gene TRBV5-6; TRBD2 agrees at 11 bases. V lost 4 bases and J lost 4; bases outside the gene matches: 7. CDR1 SGHDT and CDR2 YYEEEE come from the germline V gene. The CDR3 has 16 residues. CDR3 in DNA: TGTGCCAGCAGCGGGACCGGGACTAGCGGATACAATGAGCAGTTCTTC. Translation gives CASSGTGTSGYNEQFF.

V and J are TRBV12-5 and TRBJ1-4; tentative D call: TRBD1 (6 bases). The CDR3 is made up of 12 amino acids. Germline V CDR1 and CDR2: LGHNT, FRNRAP. V was trimmed by 6 bases and J by 8 bases, leaving 10 bases between them. CDR3 sequence reads: CASGNRDEKLFF. The CDR3 bases are TGTGCTAGTGGCAACAGGGACGAAAAACTGTTTTTT.